The 20 T cell receptor beta chains in this list originate from one sample, sequenced in a study of T cells after yellow fever vaccination (dated by TCRdb to 2018 to 2020). According to the study, the label for this sample's treatment or condition signals: live attenuated yellow fever vaccine strain. Receptor libraries were prepared by 5' RACE. Instrument on record: Illumina NovaSeq 6000. The raw public data were reprocessed by TCRdb itself: fastp quality trimming at Q25, MiXCR clonotype calling, in-frame beta chains only. Each entry merges the rows of one CDR3 protein and shows their most common DNA and genes. For this sample the table gives about 310,000 distinct CDR3 sequences, of which less than 4.5% were detected only once. 20% to 30% of the sample is in the top ten clones. The specimen was PBMCs, collected on the day of the yellow fever booster vaccination. These receptors were collected from a man between 18 and 29 years old who received the YFV17D yellow fever vaccine.

This clonotype showed up just a few times. This chain uses TRBV3-2 with TRBJ2-7; TRBD2 was called by the table and not checked on the DNA. TRBV3-2 represents a pseudogene. The CDR3 extends over 13 amino acids. The CDR3 here is CASSLNRAREQYV. The CDR3 DNA follows: TGTGCCAGCAGCCTGAACAGGGCCCGCGAGCAGTACGTC.

This clonotype was detected many times. The genes are TRBV27 and TRBJ2-1, with D unclear. The V end was cut by 6 bases, the J end by 0 bases, with 15 bases between. The germline gives CDR1 MNHEY, CDR2 SMNVEV (reference sequence). This CDR3 comprises 16 residues. The DNA of the CDR3 is TGTGCCAGCAGCAAAGGGTCCTTCAGCTCCTACAATGAGCAGTTCTTC. Protein product: CASSKGSFSSYNEQFF.

This chain connects TRBV20-1 to TRBJ1-1, with no clear D. Germline V CDR1 and CDR2: DFQATT, SNEGSKA (reference sequence). This CDR3 spans 11 amino acids. Trimming shortened V by 0 bases and J by 8 bases, and 7 bases separated the two germline ends. CDR3 sequence reads: CSARDQIEAFF. The CDR3 DNA reads as TGCAGTGCTAGAGATCAAATCGAAGCTTTCTTT.

CDR3 residues: CASSLEDATDTQYF. The CDR3, as DNA: TGTGCCAGCAGCTTAGAGGACGCCACAGATACGCAGTATTTT. V is TRBV7-9 and J is TRBJ2-3, with no clear D. Trimming pared 1 base from V and 2 bases from J, leaving 7 bases between. Germline assignment: CDR1 SEHNR and CDR2 FQNEAQ (reference sequence). The CDR3 covers 14 residues.

This chain uses TRBV4-1 with TRBJ1-1, with D perhaps TRBD1 (6 bases). Germline V gene data show CDR1 as MGHRA and CDR2 as YSYEKL. This CDR3 is built from 15 residues. V lost 5 bases and J lost 1, with 14 bases in between. CDR3 loop: CASSSRQVGNTEAFF. CDR3 DNA: TGCGCCAGCAGCTCCAGACAGGTTGGGAACACTGAAGCTTTCTTT.

The V call is TRBV5-1, the J call TRBJ2-1; D possibly uses TRBD1 or TRBD2 (5 bases each). This CDR3 has 15 amino acids. The ends were cut back, 2 bases at V and 2 bases at J, with 11 bases in the middle. Per the germline V gene, CDR1 is SGHRS and CDR2 is YFSETQ. For the CDR3, the DNA is TGCGCCAGCAGCTTCGGGGCTCTACCCTACAATGAGCAGTTCTTC. Translation gives CASSFGALPYNEQFF.

V usage is TRBV6-5 and J usage is TRBJ1-6; TRBD1 might be the D (5 bases). This CDR3 region has 15 residues. The ends were cut back, 6 bases at V and 5 bases at J, with 14 bases in the middle. Per the germline V gene, CDR1 is MNHEY and CDR2 is SVGAGI. The CDR3 DNA is TGTGCCAGCAGGGTCTCGGCAGGGAATAATTCACCCCTCCACTTT. Its protein is CASRVSAGNNSPLHF.

In the case of this clonotype: An end of the junction does not agree with germline; a read error may underlie this. The rearrangement uses TRBV9 and TRBJ2-5; D is unclear. This CDR3 is 13 amino acids long. Germline values: CDR1 SGDLS, CDR2 YYNGEE. CDR3 loop: CAISVRGQETQYF. For the CDR3, the DNA is TGTGCCATCAGCGTCCGAGGTCAAGAGACCCAGTACTTC.

The chain carries TRBV7-9 and TRBJ2-7, with D unresolved. Trimming removed 1 base from V and 9 bases from J, with 7 bases in between. CDR3 length: 11 amino acids. CDR1 is SEHNR, CDR2 FQNEAQ, per germline (reference sequence). The CDR3 DNA reads TGTGCCAGCAGCTTAGATTCCAGGCAGTACTTC. It translates to CASSLDSRQYF.

The sample holds many counts of this clonotype. The chain joins TRBV10-2 to TRBJ1-6, with D uncertain. CDR3 length: 14 residues. Trimming pared 7 bases from V and 7 bases from J, leaving 14 bases between. CDR1 is WSHSY and CDR2 is SAAADI in the germline V gene. CDR3 region: CASKMTDRNSPLHF. The CDR3 nucleotides are TGCGCCAGCAAGATGACGGATAGGAATTCACCCCTCCACTTT.

This clonotype has a handful of counts. This chain joins TRBV2 and TRBJ2-3, with 9 positions matching TRBD2. Trimming at V came to 4 bases and at J to 4 bases, leaving 6 bases not matched to a gene. Germline V gene sequence: CDR1 SNHLY, CDR2 FYNNEI. The CDR3 is 15 residues long. CDR3 in amino acids: CASSAGTSISDTQYF. In nucleotides, the CDR3 is TGTGCCAGCAGTGCAGGGACTAGCATTTCAGATACGCAGTATTTT.

This clonotype was counted a few times. Its ends do not fully match the called genes, so a read error is possible. The chain employs TRBV20-1 and TRBJ2-1, with D uncertain. The CDR3 is 10 amino acids. From germline, CDR1 is DFQATT and CDR2 SNEGSKA (reference sequence). DNA of the CDR3: TGCAGTGCGCGCTACCATGAGCAGTTCTTC. This translates into CSARYHEQFF.

This clonotype showed up many times. V gene TRBV7-6 combines with J gene TRBJ2-5; the D is unclear. This CDR3 has 13 amino acids. Germline lookup yields CDR1 SGHVS and CDR2 FNYEAQ. Trimming took 1 base from V and 7 from J, leaving 10 bases between them. Written as DNA, the CDR3 is TGTGCCAGCAGCTTAGAGTTTTTGGGGACCCAGTACTTC. Encoded protein: CASSLEFLGTQYF.

The chain uses TRBV10-3 and TRBJ1-5, with 11 bases lining up with TRBD1. V lost 0 bases, J lost 4 bases, and 5 bases stayed unmatched. This CDR3 region has 17 residues. Germline V gene sequence: CDR1 ENHRY, CDR2 SYGVKD. The CDR3 coding sequence is TGTGCCATCAGTGAGTCCACGGGACAGGGGGGGAATCAGCCCCAGCATTTT. This sequence encodes CAISESTGQGGNQPQHF.

This clonotype was counted at least ten times. V is TRBV24-1 and J is TRBJ2-1; a possible D gene is TRBD2 (6 bases). Germline loops: CDR1 KGHDR, CDR2 SFDVKD. This CDR3 has 13 amino acids. The ends were cut back, 10 bases at V and 5 bases at J, with 14 bases in the middle. CDR3 sequence (DNA): TGTGCCACAGGGAGGCGGGGAAACAATGAGCAGTTCTTC. This codes for CATGRRGNNEQFF.

This clonotype has only a few counts. The J gene is TRBJ2-3, the V gene TRBV5-1, with 9 nucleotides matching TRBD1. Germline-derived CDR1 and CDR2 are SGHRS and YFSETQ. This CDR3 contains 15 residues. Trimming removed 4 bases from V and 4 bases from J; junction bases left unmatched: 7. CDR3 region: CASSLGQGRPDTQYF. CDR3 DNA: TGCGCCAGCAGCCTGGGACAGGGAAGGCCAGATACGCAGTATTTT.

The V and J genes are TRBV10-3 and TRBJ1-1; D is undetermined. CDR3 length: 15 residues. Germline V lookup: CDR1 ENHRY, CDR2 SYGVKD. V dropped 5 bases and J dropped 4 bases, with 17 bases sitting between them. CDR3 bases: TGTGCCATCAGTACAATCGACTCCCCGGCCACTGAAGCTTTCTTT. This translates into CAISTIDSPATEAFF.

This clonotype was observed many times. The V call is TRBV7-9, the J call TRBJ2-3; 7 bases align to TRBD1. The CDR3 is 15 residues long. The V and J ends lost 6 bases and 2 bases, in that order; junction bases with no gene match: 8. The germline CDR1 and CDR2 sequences are SEHNR and FQNEAQ (reference sequence). The CDR3: CASSPPGQLTDTQYF. For the CDR3, the DNA is TGTGCCAGCAGTCCTCCGGGACAGCTCACAGATACGCAGTATTTT.

This chain connects TRBV27 to TRBJ1-5; a weak D match, TRBD1 (6 bases). The CDR3 spans 16 residues. Germline CDR1 MNHEY, CDR2 SMNVEV (reference sequence). The germline V and J ends were trimmed by 6 bases and 0 bases, with 15 bases remaining between them. The CDR3: CASSPLQGYSNQPQHF. The DNA of the CDR3 is TGTGCCAGCAGCCCGTTACAGGGCTATAGCAATCAGCCCCAGCATTTT.

The chain couples TRBV9 to TRBJ2-3; 7 nucleotides agree with TRBD1. Germline CDR1 and CDR2: SGDLS and YYNGEE. Trimming cost V 1 base and J 4 bases; bases outside gene matches: 12. CDR3 length: 17 residues. CDR3 residues: CASSVFKGRGIADTQYF. CDR3 in DNA: TGTGCCAGCAGCGTATTTAAGGGCAGGGGGATCGCAGATACGCAGTATTTT.